What follows is one T cell receptor beta chain and its context. This record comes from a study of T cell changes during pregnancy in multiple sclerosis. Sequencing used immunoSEQ multiplex PCR; TCRdb keeps in-frame clones, though not all of them. The sample carries about 15,000 clones, 95% to 96% recorded once. The ends were cut back, 0 bases at V and 10 bases at J, with 11 bases in the middle. Germline V gene data show CDR1 as SGHRS and CDR2 as YFSETQ. The CDR3 runs to 14 residues. This rearrangement joins TRBV5-1 to TRBJ1-6; D is perhaps TRBD1 (5 bases). This TCR came from a female donor with multiple sclerosis, enrolled in a pregnancy study. Sequences were derived from peripheral blood, sampled in the third trimester of pregnancy. Here the CDR3 DNA reads TGCGCCAGCAGCTTGGTCGGGGGGAGGTCACCCCTCCACTTT. This encodes CASSLVGGRSPLHF. Complete variable domain (other parts from reference TRBV5-1 and TRBJ1-6): KAGVTQTPRYLIKTRGQQVTLSCSPISGHRSVSWYQQTPGQGLQFLFEYFSETQRNKGNFPGRFSGRQFSNSRSEMNVSTLELGDSALYLCASSLVGGRSPLHFGNGTRLTVT.